This T cell receptor beta chain was documented in a study of T cell repertoires in cytomegalovirus infection. Background on the study: Public TCR beta signatures were indicative of both CMV infection and a matching HLA type.

This clonotype was observed many times. Its antigen remains unknown. The CDR3 spans 16 residues. Germline assignment: CDR1 SGHKS and CDR2 YYEKEE (reference sequence). The J segment lost 8 bases and the V segment lost 2 bases, leaving 9 bases of the junction unmatched. TCRdb passed the reads through MiXCR, listing each CDR3 protein once. The repertoire holds roughly 500,000 distinct CDR3 sequences, with around 10% as singletons. Study conclusions and caveats: It was HLA-C-restricted CMV-specific TCR beta clonotypes that dominated the response ex vivo. Carriage of CMV together with the relevant HLA was identifiable through cumulative public TCR beta family frequency.

The chain joins TRBV5-5 to TRBJ2-1, with 11 bases matching TRBD1. The source material was PBMCs. This sequence was found in a human donor in good health (CMV status not recorded). Some clones in this sample may be carry-over from other donors' samples. The CDR3 coding sequence is TGTGCCAGCAGCTTTACCGGACAGGGGGCTCGGGATGAGCAGTTCTTC. The encoded protein is CASSFTGQGARDEQFF.